The TCR beta chain described here comes from a study of T cell responses to AZD1222 COVID-19 vaccine. Study in general: Timing groups of about 4 and about 12 weeks for second doses were pooled.

Study-level results: The donors showed a predominance of white British ancestry and of females, with possible underestimation of clonal diversity. Seropositive at baseline were only a handful of AZD1222 recipients. Distributed over spike, vaccine-associated CD4 TCRs predominated at 160-218 and 743-854.

Sequencing used immunoSEQ multiplex PCR; TCRdb keeps in-frame clones, though not all of them. The sample has roughly 130,000 clones; about 91% are singletons. In the case of this clone: Its matching antigen is unknown.

The germline CDR1 and CDR2 sequences are MDHEN and SYDVKM. The CDR3 extends over 13 amino acids. The V and J ends lost 1 base and 0 bases respectively, with 3 bases between them. The receptor's source is an adult in good health. The source was peripheral blood, collected on day 0 of AZD1222 vaccination. The V call is TRBV28, the J call TRBJ1-2, with D unresolved. CDR3 nucleotide sequence: TGTGCCAGCAGTTTATCGCCTAACTATGGCTACACCTTC. It encodes CASSLSPNYGYTF.